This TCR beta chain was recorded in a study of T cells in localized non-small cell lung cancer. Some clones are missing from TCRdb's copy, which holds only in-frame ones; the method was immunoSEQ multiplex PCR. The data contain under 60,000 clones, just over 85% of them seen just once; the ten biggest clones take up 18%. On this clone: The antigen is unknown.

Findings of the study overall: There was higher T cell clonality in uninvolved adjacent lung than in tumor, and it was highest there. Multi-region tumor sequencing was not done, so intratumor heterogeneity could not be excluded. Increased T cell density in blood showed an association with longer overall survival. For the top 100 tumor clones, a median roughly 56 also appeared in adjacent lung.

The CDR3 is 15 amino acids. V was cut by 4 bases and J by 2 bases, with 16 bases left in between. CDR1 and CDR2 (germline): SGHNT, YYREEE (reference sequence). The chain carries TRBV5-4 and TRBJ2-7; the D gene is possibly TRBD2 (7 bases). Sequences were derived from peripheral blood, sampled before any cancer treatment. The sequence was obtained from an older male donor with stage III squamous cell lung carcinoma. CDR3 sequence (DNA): TGTGCCAGCAGCCTACAGGGAGGGATCCCCTACGAGCAGTACTTC. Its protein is CASSLQGGIPYEQYF.